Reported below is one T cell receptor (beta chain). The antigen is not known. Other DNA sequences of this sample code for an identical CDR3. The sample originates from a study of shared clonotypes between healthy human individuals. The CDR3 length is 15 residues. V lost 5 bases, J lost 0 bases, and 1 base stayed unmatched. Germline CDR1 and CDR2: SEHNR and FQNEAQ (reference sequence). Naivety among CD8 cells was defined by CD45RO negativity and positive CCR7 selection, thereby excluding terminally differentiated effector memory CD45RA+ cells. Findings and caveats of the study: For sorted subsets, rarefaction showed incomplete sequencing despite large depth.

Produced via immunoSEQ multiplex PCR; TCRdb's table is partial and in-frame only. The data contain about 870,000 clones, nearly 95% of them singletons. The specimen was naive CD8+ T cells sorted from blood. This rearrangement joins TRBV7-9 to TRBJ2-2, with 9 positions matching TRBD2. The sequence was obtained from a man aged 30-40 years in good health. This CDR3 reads CASSPSGANTGELFF. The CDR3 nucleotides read TGTGCCAGCAGCCCTAGCGGGGCGAACACCGGGGAGCTGTTTTTT. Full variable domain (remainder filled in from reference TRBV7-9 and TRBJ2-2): DTGVSQNPRHKITKRGQNVTFRCDPISEHNRLYWYRQTLGQGPEFLTYFQNEAQLEKSRLLSDRFSAERPKGSFSTLEIQRTEQGDSAMYLCASSPSGANTGELFFGEGSRLTVL.